The source of this T cell receptor (beta chain) is a study of breast tumors, draining lymph nodes, adjacent tissues. There are many counts of this clonotype. What it binds is unknown. Deletions cut 1 base from V and 4 bases from J, with 5 bases between. Germline loops: CDR1 MGHDK, CDR2 SYGVNS. This CDR3 contains 13 residues. Study results and caveats: That most tumor T cells come from lymph nodes remained unproven. Luminal-like breast cancer showed significantly greater tumor-nontumor repertoire similarity than basal-like breast cancer did. Compared with lymph nodes, tumors were less diverse; compared with nontumor tissue, more. Findings are consistent with lymph node origin and intratumoral expansion of most tumor T cells.

TCRdb re-called the multiplex PCR reads through MiXCR, storing one row per CDR3 protein. The sample contains about 66,000 distinct CDR3 sequences, 40% to 45% of which appear only once. Sequencing was done on a sample of breast tumor tissue. The TCR sequence derives from a female donor with breast cancer. Some clones in this sample may be carry-over from other donors' samples. The chain uses TRBV25-1 and TRBJ2-1, with no clear D. Here the CDR3 reads CASSESPYNEQFF. Here the CDR3 DNA reads TGTGCCAGCAGTGAATCCCCGTACAATGAGCAGTTCTTC. Full variable domain (rest looked up from reference TRBV25-1 and TRBJ2-1): EADIYQTPRYLVIGTGKKITLECSQTMGHDKMYWYQQDPGMELHLIHYSYGVNSTEKGDLSSESTVSRIRTEHFPLTLESARPSHTSQYLCASSESPYNEQFFGPGTRLTVL.